The 19 T cell receptor beta chains below come from one sample, sequenced in a study of shared clonotypes between healthy human individuals. The table came from immunoSEQ multiplex PCR; TCRdb's copy has only in-frame clones and leaves some out. The sample holds 550,000 to 850,000 clones, over 55% seen once. The sample taken for sequencing was memory CD4+ T cells sorted from blood. Subset: CD45RA-negative fraction. These receptors came from a woman aged 30 to 39 in good health.

The chain uses TRBV5-1 and TRBJ2-7; 10 bases map to TRBD1. This CDR3 region has 14 residues. The trim removed 6 bases at V and 4 bases at J, leaving 7 bases unmatched. Germline V gene sequence: CDR1 SGHRS, CDR2 YFSETQ. CDR3 sequence: CASTPGQGHYEQYF. CDR3 in DNA: TGCGCCAGCACGCCGGGACAGGGGCATTACGAGCAGTACTTC.

The chain carries TRBV11-2 and TRBJ1-2; 8 bases match TRBD1. The V gene's germline CDR1 is SGHAT and CDR2 FQNNGV. With V trimmed by 4 bases and J by 2 bases, 9 bases remained unmatched. The length of the CDR3 is 16 residues. CDR3 region: CASSSGTGVWNYGYTF. CDR3 DNA sequence: TGTGCCAGCAGCTCCGGGACAGGAGTGTGGAACTATGGCTACACCTTC.

The rearrangement uses TRBV27 and TRBJ1-1; D is perhaps TRBD1 (5 bases). CDR3 length: 14 amino acids. The V gene's germline CDR1 is MNHEY and CDR2 SMNVEV (reference sequence). The germline V and J ends were trimmed by 5 bases and 4 bases, with 14 bases remaining between them. The CDR3 DNA reads as TGTGCCAGCAGTCTACAGGTCCCAGGCACTGAAGCTTTCTTT. Translating gives CASSLQVPGTEAFF.

The chain uses TRBV28 and TRBJ1-2; D perhaps matches TRBD1 (6 bases). There are 12 residues in the CDR3. Germline CDR1 MDHEN, CDR2 SYDVKM. Trimming took off 6 bases at V and 5 bases at J, with 10 bases between the two ends. CDR3 sequence (DNA): TGTGCCAGCAGCATGACAGGATATGGCTACACCTTC. Translating it yields CASSMTGYGYTF.

Notes on this clone: Other nucleotide sequences in the sample specify the same CDR3. The chain carries TRBV28 and TRBJ2-7; no clear D. Germline CDR1 and CDR2: MDHEN and SYDVKM. V gave up 4 bases and J gave up 3 bases, with 7 bases separating them. The CDR3 spans 12 residues. CDR3 nucleotide sequence: TGTGCCAGCAGTTCCCAATACTACGAGCAGTACTTC. Its translation: CASSSQYYEQYF.

V is TRBV13 and J is TRBJ1-2; possible D gene TRBD1, 5 bases. This CDR3 has 13 amino acids. Germline CDR1 reads PRHDT; CDR2 reads FYEKMQ (reference sequence). V was clipped by 2 bases and J by 4 bases, with 8 bases between them. The CDR3 DNA follows: TGTGCCAGCAGCTTAAGGGGCGCCTATGGCTACACCTTC. Protein sequence: CASSLRGAYGYTF.

In DNA form, the CDR3 reads TGTGCCAGTCAAGGGTATCTTGTCGATGGCTACACCTTC. As protein: CASQGYLVDGYTF. This chain connects TRBV28 to TRBJ1-2; no reliable D call. V was trimmed by 9 bases and J by 6 bases, leaving 17 bases between them. Germline CDR1 and CDR2: MDHEN and SYDVKM. The CDR3 extends over 13 amino acids.

This sequence joins TRBV5-6 and TRBJ1-5, with 8 bases matching TRBD1. V lost 3 bases to trimming and J lost 3 bases; unmatched junction nucleotides: 8. This CDR3 has 16 residues. The germline V gene encodes CDR1 SGHDT and CDR2 YYEEEE. In nucleotides, the CDR3 is TGTGCCAGCAGCTGGGGAACAGGGGGGAACAATCAGCCCCAGCATTTT. This encodes CASSWGTGGNNQPQHF.

The rearrangement joins TRBV7-2 to TRBJ2-7, with 8 bases identical to TRBD2. Germline loops: CDR1 SGHTA, CDR2 FQGNSA. This CDR3 is 15 amino acids long. V lost 3 bases, J lost 6 bases, and 10 bases stayed unmatched. The CDR3 nucleotides are TGTGCCAGCAGCTTGGGGTCTAGCGGGTCGTCCGAGCAGTACTTC. Translating it yields CASSLGSSGSSEQYF.

This sequence joins TRBV28 and TRBJ2-3, with D hard to call. Germline assignment: CDR1 MDHEN and CDR2 SYDVKM. V was cut by 10 bases and J by 10 bases, with 18 bases left in between. The CDR3 consists of 12 residues. The CDR3 loop is CATQLNRPPQYF. CDR3 coding DNA: TGTGCCACCCAGCTGAACCGACCTCCGCAGTATTTT.

The chain employs TRBV5-1 and TRBJ2-3; the match to TRBD2 covers 8 bases. V was clipped by 4 bases and J by 6 bases; unmatched bases: 7. Germline V gives CDR1 SGHRS, CDR2 YFSETQ. The CDR3 covers 14 residues. The CDR3 coding sequence is TGCGCCAGCAGCGCGGGACTAGGAGGTGATACGCAGTATTTT. Protein product: CASSAGLGGDTQYF. The whole variable domain, filled in from reference TRBV5-1 and TRBJ2-3, reads KAGVTQTPRYLIKTRGQQVTLSCSPISGHRSVSWYQQTPGQGLQFLFEYFSETQRNKGNFPGRFSGRQFSNSRSEMNVSTLELGDSALYLCASSAGLGGDTQYFGPGTRLTVL.

The rearrangement uses TRBV28 and TRBJ2-1; TRBD2 matches at 12 bases. Trimming took 5 bases from V and 6 from J; bases not matched to a gene: 8. This CDR3 is 16 amino acids long. The germline V gene has CDR1 MDHEN and CDR2 SYDVKM. The CDR3 loop is CASSLRLAGVANEQFF. The CDR3 region has the DNA TGTGCCAGCAGTCTGCGACTAGCGGGAGTTGCCAATGAGCAGTTCTTC.

The chain carries TRBV11-2 and TRBJ2-1, with D tentatively TRBD2 (6 bases). Trimming stripped 2 bases from V and 5 bases from J, with 16 bases between. The CDR3 consists of 16 residues. Germline V lookup: CDR1 SGHAT, CDR2 FQNNGV. The CDR3 region is CASSLFRQGGHNEQFF. The CDR3, as DNA: TGTGCCAGCAGCTTATTCCGGCAGGGAGGACACAATGAGCAGTTCTTC.

This sequence joins TRBV19 and TRBJ1-5; D is perhaps TRBD1 (5 bases). The V end was cut by 4 bases, the J end by 2 bases, with 9 bases between. The CDR3 length is 14 residues. Germline CDR1 reads LNHDA; CDR2 reads SQIVND (reference sequence). DNA of the CDR3: TGTGCCAGTAGTACTGGGGGTGGCAATCAGCCCCAGCATTTT. This codes for CASSTGGGNQPQHF.

This chain links TRBV6-6 with TRBJ2-2; TRBD1 agrees at 9 bases. The CDR3 extends over 15 amino acids. Trimming cost V 6 bases and J 6 bases; bases outside gene matches: 8. Germline CDR1 reads MNHNY; CDR2 reads SVGAGI (reference sequence). In DNA, the CDR3 is TGTGCCAGCAGCTCGGGACAGGGATGGGCCGGGGAGCTGTTTTTT. Its translation: CASSSGQGWAGELFF.

Many counts were recorded for this clone. The V gene is TRBV5-4, the J gene TRBJ1-5, with 8 positions matching TRBD1. CDR3 length: 16 residues. J gave up 5 bases and V 4 bases, and 11 bases lay outside the gene matches. The germline V gene has CDR1 SGHNT and CDR2 YYREEE (reference sequence). CDR3 amino acids: CASSASTGVGDQPQHF. The CDR3 coding sequence is TGTGCCAGCAGCGCCTCGACAGGGGTCGGGGATCAGCCCCAGCATTTT. The entire variable domain, with the rest obtained from reference TRBV5-4 and TRBJ1-5, is as follows: ETGVTQSPTHLIKTRGQQVTLRCSSQSGHNTVSWYQQALGQGPQFIFQYYREEENGRGNFPPRFSGLQFPNYSSELNVNALELDDSALYLCASSASTGVGDQPQHFGDGTRLSIL.

This chain joins TRBV28 and TRBJ1-2; TRBD1 matches 7 bases. The ends lost 1 base at V and 1 base at J; junction bases unmatched: 6. Per the germline V gene, CDR1 is MDHEN and CDR2 is SYDVKM. This CDR3 spans 16 amino acids. CDR3 residues: CASSLSSGQFNYGYTF. The CDR3 DNA reads TGTGCCAGCAGTTTATCCTCGGGACAGTTTAACTATGGCTACACCTTC.

This sequence joins TRBV11-2 and TRBJ1-2, with D perhaps TRBD1 (5 bases). The CDR3 sequence is 12 residues long. Germline lookup yields CDR1 SGHAT and CDR2 FQNNGV. Deletions cut 0 bases from V and 6 bases from J, with 5 bases between. In nucleotides, the CDR3 is TGTGCCAGCAGCTTAGAGGGGGATGGCTACACCTTC. Amino acid sequence: CASSLEGDGYTF.

This clone was counted between two and nine times. Compared with germline, one end of the junction differs, possibly owing to a read error. V gene TRBV10-2 combines with J gene TRBJ2-2; tentatively, D is TRBD2 (5 bases). The CDR3 extends over 18 amino acids. Germline CDR1 WSHSY, CDR2 SAAADI. The CDR3 DNA reads as TGCGCCAGCAGTCCCGGGATGTTTTCGTCCGCGAAGACCGGGGAGCTGTTTTTT. Amino acid sequence: CASSPGMFSSAKTGELFF.